This T cell receptor beta chain emerged from a study of T-cell memory formation after mild COVID-19. This clonotype was observed at least ten times. Germline is not matched at one junction end, which may reflect a read error. Looked up from germline, CDR1 is SGHTA and CDR2 is FQGNSA. The CDR3 length is 14 residues. Via MiXCR, TCRdb re-called the 5' RACE reads, giving one row per CDR3 protein. The sample lists 89,000 or so distinct CDR3 sequences; about 13% were seen once. The gene calls are TRBV7-2 and TRBJ2-2; tentatively, D is TRBD1 (6 bases). Sequencing was performed on PBMCs or a T cell subset sorted from them (not recorded which). This clonotype was sampled from a young man who had mild COVID-19 (a few samples of this study predate the infection). Cell type and time point are not known. As DNA, the CDR3 is TGCGCCAGCAGCCTGACAGGGAACACCGGGGAGCTGTTTTTT. It specifies CASSLTGNTGELFF.